This TCR beta chain was profiled in a study of T cells after somatic rescue of genetic block. CDR1 is SGHRS, CDR2 YFSETQ, per germline. The ends lost 5 bases at V and 2 bases at J; junction bases unmatched: 12. The CDR3 is 18 amino acids. Profiled with immunoSEQ multiplex PCR; TCRdb holds only in-frame clones, not every one. The table has 14,000 to 15,000 clones, 72% seen once. The sample holds one count of this clone. The clonotype originates from a boy between 10 and 17 years old. Sequenced: peripheral blood mononuclear cells (PBMCs). The chain recombines TRBV5-1 with TRBJ1-4, with TRBD1 identical over 10 bases. CDR3 coding DNA: TGCGCCAGCAGTCAACAGACAGGGGGCGCCGGGACTAATGAAAAACTGTTTTTT. Protein: CASSQQTGGAGTNEKLFF.